The clone carrying this T cell receptor (beta chain) was counted once. No antigen is known for it. These data belong to a study of cytomegalovirus exposure and HLA in healthy donors. PCR involved 60 Vbeta and 13 Jbeta primers. Profiled with immunoSEQ multiplex PCR; TCRdb holds only in-frame clones, not every one. The data contain 100,000 to 150,000 clones, around 72% of them singletons. CDR3 length equals 15 residues. Germline-derived CDR1 and CDR2 are SEHNR and FQNEAQ (reference sequence). Findings and limits, study-wide: In a later analysis, CMV-associated beta chains were mostly HLA-associated, it appeared. CMV antigen specificity was confirmed in vitro for three CMV-associated chains.

The origin of this receptor is a young man in good health and CMV-seronegative. The V call is TRBV7-9, the J call TRBJ2-5; D perhaps matches TRBD2 (5 bases). TRBJ2-7 explains the end of the DNA better; the J call may be wrong. Sequencing used PBMCs. The CDR3 region has the DNA TGTGCCAGCAGCTTATCGGGAAGAGGGCCCTACGAGCAGTACTTC. Protein sequence: CASSLSGRGPYEQYF.